These 18 T cell receptor beta chains were sequenced from one sample in a study of shared clonotypes between healthy human individuals. The protocol was immunoSEQ multiplex PCR, while the TCRdb copy is restricted to in-frame clones and leaves out a portion. This table holds approximately 1.9 million clones, approximately 92% found once. Terminally differentiated effector memory CD45RA+ cells were excluded from the naive CD8 cells, which were CD45RO-negative and positively selected for CCR7. The sequenced sample consisted of naive CD8+ T cells from PBMCs. The receptors were gathered from a man between 18 and 29 years old in good health. Some clones in this sample may be carry-over from other donors' samples.

This clone was found once. The chain recombines TRBV27 with TRBJ2-2; possible D gene TRBD1, 5 bases. Germline V gene lookup returns CDR1 MNHEY and CDR2 SMNVEV (reference sequence). The CDR3 totals 15 residues. The germline V and J ends were trimmed by 1 base and 5 bases, with 11 bases remaining between them. CDR3 DNA sequence: TGTGCCAGCAGTTTATGGGGCGCTCGGACCGGGGAGCTGTTTTTT. Its protein is CASSLWGARTGELFF.

In this sample, this clone turned up once. CDR3 sequence (DNA): TGTGCCAGCAGTGTTGGACTAGCGGCCTCCTACGAGCAGTACTTC. This sequence encodes CASSVGLAASYEQYF. The V gene is TRBV6-1, the J gene TRBJ2-7; 10 bases are a match to TRBD2. The junction had 3 bases not matched to a gene; V was cut back by 4 bases and J by 0 bases. The CDR3 loop spans 15 amino acids. CDR1 MNHNS and CDR2 SASEGT come from the germline V gene.

This sequence joins TRBV7-9 and TRBJ1-1; perhaps TRBD1 as D (5 bases). Germline CDR1 and CDR2: SEHNR and FQNEAQ (reference sequence). Deletions cut 0 bases from V and 0 bases from J, with 8 bases between. The CDR3 spans 15 residues. The CDR3 region has the DNA TGTGCCAGCAGCTTAGCGCTGGGGGTGAACACTGAAGCTTTCTTT. It codes for CASSLALGVNTEAFF. The complete variable domain, with remaining parts taken from reference TRBV7-9 and TRBJ1-1, reads DTGVSQNPRHKITKRGQNVTFRCDPISEHNRLYWYRQTLGQGPEFLTYFQNEAQLEKSRLLSDRFSAERPKGSFSTLEIQRTEQGDSAMYLCASSLALGVNTEAFFGQGTRLTVV.

The rearrangement joins TRBV10-3 to TRBJ1-5; D not certain. The germline V gene encodes CDR1 ENHRY and CDR2 SYGVKD. CDR3 length: 13 residues. V was cut by 0 bases and J by 7 bases, with 7 bases left in between. The CDR3 protein is CAISESLRQPQHF. The CDR3 nucleotides are TGTGCCATCAGTGAGTCTTTGCGACAGCCCCAGCATTTT.

The chain joins TRBV27 to TRBJ1-5; D not resolved. This CDR3 has 14 residues. Germline-derived CDR1 and CDR2 are MNHEY and SMNVEV (reference sequence). V lost 2 bases, J lost 4 bases, and 9 bases lay in between. The CDR3 reads CASSLARVNQPQHF. The CDR3 DNA reads TGTGCCAGCAGTTTAGCGAGAGTTAATCAGCCCCAGCATTTT.

Points on this clone: Other DNA sequences of this sample code for an identical CDR3. This chain connects TRBV9 to TRBJ2-3; the D is unclear. The CDR3 spans 13 residues. Germline V gene lookup returns CDR1 SGDLS and CDR2 YYNGEE. Deletions cut 0 bases from V and 2 bases from J, with 4 bases between. This CDR3 reads CASSVGHTDTQYF. The CDR3 bases are TGTGCCAGCAGCGTAGGGCACACAGATACGCAGTATTTT.

This chain connects TRBV9 to TRBJ2-1, with 9 bases fitting TRBD1. Germline-derived CDR1 and CDR2 are SGDLS and YYNGEE. V trimming: 2 bases; J trimming: 2 bases; junction bases outside the gene matches: 5. CDR3 length: 16 amino acids. This chain's CDR3 is CASSVFGTGPYNEQFF. Here the CDR3 DNA reads TGTGCCAGCAGCGTCTTCGGGACAGGGCCCTACAATGAGCAGTTCTTC.

The chain carries TRBV19 and TRBJ1-1; D perhaps matches TRBD1 (6 bases). Trimming pared 2 bases from V and 4 bases from J, leaving 11 bases between. The germline V gene has CDR1 LNHDA and CDR2 SQIVND (reference sequence). The CDR3 spans 14 residues. In nucleotides, the CDR3 is TGTGCCAGTAGTATAACAGGGTGGGGCACTGAAGCTTTCTTT. It is translated as CASSITGWGTEAFF.

To note about this clone: Other DNA sequences of this sample code for an identical CDR3. This chain uses TRBV29-1 with TRBJ2-7; weak D call: TRBD1 (6 bases). The CDR3 runs 11 residues. V was shortened by 7 bases and J by 1 base, with 8 bases between the two germline ends. The V gene's germline CDR1 is SQVTM and CDR2 ANQGSEA. The CDR3 nucleotides read TGCAGCGCCAGGGGTTCCTACGAGCAGTACTTC. Its translation is CSARGSYEQYF.

The J gene is TRBJ1-1, the V gene TRBV5-4; D unclear. Looked up from germline, CDR1 is SGHNT and CDR2 is YYREEE (reference sequence). The CDR3 spans 15 residues. V lost 1 base and J 0 bases, leaving 10 bases between the germline ends. The CDR3 is CASSLRGYMNTEAFF. The CDR3 DNA reads TGTGCCAGCAGCTTGCGGGGATATATGAACACTGAAGCTTTCTTT.

The chain links TRBV9 to TRBJ2-2, with D perhaps TRBD1 or TRBD2 (5 bases each). Trimming took 0 bases from V and 6 from J, leaving 15 bases between them. Germline CDR1 is SGDLS and CDR2 is YYNGEE. This CDR3 has 16 amino acids. CDR3 coding DNA: TGTGCCAGCAGCGTAGCGTGGGACCGCGTGGCCGGGGAGCTGTTTTTT. Translation gives CASSVAWDRVAGELFF.

For the CDR3, the DNA is TGTGCCAGCAGCATCGGGGGACTAGTCGGTAATGAGCAGTTCTTC. The encoded protein is CASSIGGLVGNEQFF. This sequence joins TRBV27 and TRBJ2-1; 8 bases agree with TRBD2. CDR3 length: 15 amino acids. J gave up 7 bases and V 6 bases, and 11 bases lay outside the gene matches. CDR1 is MNHEY and CDR2 is SMNVEV in the germline V gene (reference sequence).

The V and J genes are TRBV29-1 and TRBJ2-5; D possibly corresponds to TRBD2 (6 bases). The DNA end is more similar to TRBJ2-7, so the J call may be wrong. The CDR3 has 12 residues. Germline CDR1 and CDR2: SQVTM and ANQGSEA. CDR3 DNA sequence: TGCAGCGTTGACGGGGGCTCCTACGAGCAGTACTTC. This translates into CSVDGGSYEQYF.

This chain joins TRBV6-1 and TRBJ2-3; a possible D gene is TRBD2 (5 bases). Per germline, CDR1 MNHNS and CDR2 SASEGT. With 8 bases removed from V and 2 bases from J, the gap between germline ends came to 14 bases. CDR3 length: 14 residues. The CDR3 region is CASAGGVDTDTQYF. The CDR3 region has the DNA TGTGCCAGCGCGGGTGGGGTGGACACAGATACGCAGTATTTT.

This clone appeared a single time. The chain is built from TRBV7-2 and TRBJ2-1, with 10 bases that match TRBD2. Germline CDR1 reads SGHTA; CDR2 reads FQGNSA. V was clipped by 2 bases and J by 7 bases; unmatched bases: 5. The CDR3 is 15 amino acids. The CDR3 region is CASSLRAGGGNEQFF. CDR3 sequence (DNA): TGTGCCAGCAGCTTACGAGCGGGAGGGGGAAATGAGCAGTTCTTC.

The gene calls are TRBV27 and TRBJ1-1, with unresolved D. The CDR3 runs 12 residues. The germline V gene has CDR1 MNHEY and CDR2 SMNVEV (reference sequence). V lost 3 bases and J 7 bases, leaving 9 bases between the germline ends. CDR3 amino acids: CASSFRRGEAFF. The CDR3 nucleotides read TGTGCCAGCAGTTTCCGACGGGGTGAAGCTTTCTTT.

The CDR3 nucleotides are TGTGCCAGCACAGGGTCCGCGGAAAAACTGTTTTTT. This sequence encodes CASTGSAEKLFF. The rearrangement uses TRBV6-4 and TRBJ1-4; the D gene is possibly TRBD1 (5 bases). Germline CDR1 MRHNA, CDR2 SNTAGT. There are 12 residues in the CDR3. Trimming removed 7 bases from V and 8 bases from J, with 11 bases in between.

The chain is built from TRBV7-9 and TRBJ1-1; D ambiguous. CDR3 length equals 12 residues. Deletions cut 5 bases from V and 7 bases from J, with 11 bases between. CDR1 is SEHNR, CDR2 FQNEAQ, per germline (reference sequence). The CDR3 DNA is TGTGCCAGCAGCCCCGGGCTGGTTGAAGCTTTCTTT. Protein sequence: CASSPGLVEAFF.